This T cell receptor (beta chain) is drawn from a study of graft-versus-host responses after intestinal transplantation (dated by TCRdb to the early 2020s). Broadly, across the study: Recipients received multivisceral, liver-intestinal, or isolated intestinal transplants. Every recipient was given anti-thymocyte globulin induction, then maintenance tacrolimus and steroids for about three years. Alloreactive clones were identified by sequencing pre-transplant mixed lymphocyte reaction products and comparing them with unstimulated pre-transplant donor and recipient T cells. The cohort enrolled 20 to 30 intestinal transplant recipients including one retransplant, and a few patients lacking pretransplant specimens were excluded. Bulk TCR-beta CDR3 sequencing was used to track graft-versus-host and host-versus-graft alloreactive T cell clones in the graft, circulation and bone marrow after intestinal transplantation. Rather than being sequenced by the commercial service, samples from a few later patients were sequenced in-house on an Illumina MiSeq and processed with MiXCR. A peak of at least 4% donor T cells among recipient peripheral blood mononuclear cells was the definition used for donor T cell macrochimerism.

Libraries were prepared through the immunoSEQ multiplex PCR assay. For most patients, genomic DNA was isolated using the Qiagen DNeasy Blood and Tissue Kit and was shipped frozen to Adaptive Biotechnologies for TCR sequencing. High-throughput TCR-beta CDR3 sequencing of genomic DNA from most patients was performed by Adaptive Biotechnologies. Regarding the original processing steps: Adaptive's ImmunoSEQ software supplied the TCR sequencing data for 18 patients, while MiXCR and VDJtools were used to process a few other patients. CD4 versus CD8 sorting errors were corrected by removing sequences found in both subsets at a frequency ratio below 5:1. CDR3 nucleotide sequences shared by donor and recipient were removed because the origin of these sequences could not be assigned. Alloreactive clones required at least 2-fold expansion over unstimulated cells and minimum CFSE-low frequency of 0.002% (template counts) or 0.001% (read counts). Clones were considered mappable if detected in sequenced pre-transplant spleen, lymph node, or MLR CFSE-low populations of the donor or recipient. The cumulative frequency of alloreactive clones was calculated as a percentage of all sequences, weighted by copy number. Sourced from immuneACCESS, this table was stored by TCRdb with only in-frame sequences that have V and J called. A share of the clones is absent; for the studies checked, an unresolved V gene accounts for under half, and the remainder has no known explanation. The DNA was the basis for D and trimming; V, J and clone size are from that table. For this sample the table gives about 84,000 clones, of which 75% to 95% were detected only once. Approximately 0.32% of the sample is in the top ten clones.

The time point label, read with the paper, signifies: cells obtained before transplantation from donor or recipient. CD3+CD4+ and CD3+CD8+ populations were FACS-sorted from unstimulated pre-transplant donor and recipient cells taken from spleen or lymph nodes. V is reduced by 5 bases and J by 2 bases, leaving a spacing of 7 bases between them. The germline V gene provides CDR1 SQVTM and CDR2 ANQGSEA. The CDR3 runs 12 residues from the cysteine to the phenylalanine. The read is trimmed to its CDR3 DNA, 36 bases read in frame from base 1. The study at large found these results: GvH clones turned up in recipient bone marrow, with some appearing earlier in ileal mucosa or blood, a pattern consistent with an intestinal mucosal origin. Early after transplant, peak levels of circulating GvH clones were associated with declines in HvG clones. High GvH to HvG T cell clonal ratios were observed in the allografts of patients with donor T cell macrochimerism. The relatively low number and heterogeneity of intestinal transplant patients limited the conclusions.

Concerning this clone itself: The clone's antigen remains unknown. No much larger clone exists at a distance of one base, and base qualities are not known.

The material was unstimulated CD4+ T cells sorted from spleen or lymph node cells, obtained before transplant. The TCR was taken from a human donor who was the organ donor for an intestinal transplant. The sequence is built from TRBV29-1 and TRBJ1-3; the D region possibly corresponds to TRBD1 (5 bases align). The CDR3: CSVLTAGNTIYF. The sequence in DNA is TGCAGCGTTTTGACAGCTGGAAACACCATATATTTT.